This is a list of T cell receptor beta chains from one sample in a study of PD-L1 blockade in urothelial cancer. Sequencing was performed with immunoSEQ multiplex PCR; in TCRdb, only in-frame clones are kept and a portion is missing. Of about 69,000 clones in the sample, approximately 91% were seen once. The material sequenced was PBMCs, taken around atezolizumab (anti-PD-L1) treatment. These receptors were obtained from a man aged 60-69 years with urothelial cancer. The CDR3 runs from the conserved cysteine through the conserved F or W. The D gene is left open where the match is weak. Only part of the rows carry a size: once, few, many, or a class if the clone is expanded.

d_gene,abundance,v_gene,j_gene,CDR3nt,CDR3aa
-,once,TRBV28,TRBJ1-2,TGTGCCAGCAGTCCCGTGGGGAGAATCTATGGCTACACCTTC,CASSPVGRIYGYTF
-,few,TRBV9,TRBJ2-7,TGTGCCAGCAGCGTCGGAACTGGACTCGATTACGAGCAGTACTTC,CASSVGTGLDYEQYF
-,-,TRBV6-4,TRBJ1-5,TGTGCCAGCAGCCATCAGGGAAGCAATCAGCCCCAGCATTTT,CASSHQGSNQPQHF
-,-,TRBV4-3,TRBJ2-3,TGCGCCAGCAGCCAAGATCTTCAAGCGGGAGATACGCAGTATTTT,CASSQDLQAGDTQYF
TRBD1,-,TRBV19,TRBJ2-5,TGTGCCAGTAGCGATAACAGGGGGAACCTTTACCAAGAGACCCAGTACTTC,CASSDNRGNLYQETQYF
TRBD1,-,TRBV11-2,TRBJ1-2,TGTGCCAGCAGCTCTTCCGACAGGGGTAATAACTATGGCTACACCTTC,CASSSSDRGNNYGYTF
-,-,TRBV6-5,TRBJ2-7,TGTGCCAGCAGTTACTCGACAGGCACCTACGAGCAGTACTTC,CASSYSTGTYEQYF
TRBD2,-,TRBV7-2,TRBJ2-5,TGTGCCAGCAGCCCAGGAGGCGGGGGACGGGGGCAAGAGACCCAGTACTTC,CASSPGGGGRGQETQYF
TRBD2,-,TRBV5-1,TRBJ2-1,TGCGCCAGCAGCATGACTAGCGGGCTCTACAATGAGCAGTTCTTC,CASSMTSGLYNEQFF
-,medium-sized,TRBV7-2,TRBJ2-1,TGTGCCAGCAGCCAGGGACTGGGGGATGAGCAGTTCTTC,CASSQGLGDEQFF
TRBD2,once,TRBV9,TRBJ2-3,TGTGCCAGTGACTCGGGGCGGGAGTGGGGTACGCAGTATTTT,CASDSGREWGTQYF
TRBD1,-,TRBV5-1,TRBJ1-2,TGCGCCAGCAGCTTGGGGACAGGGGGCAGGGGCTACACCTTC,CASSLGTGGRGYTF
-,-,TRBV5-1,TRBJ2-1,TGCGCCAGCAGCCGGAGGGACGCAAACAATGAGCAGTTCTTC,CASSRRDANNEQFF
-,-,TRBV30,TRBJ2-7,TGTGCCTGCACAGGTGCTTTGTCCTACGAGCAGTACTTC,CACTGALSYEQYF
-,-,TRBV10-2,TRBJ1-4,TGCGCCAGCAGTGAGTCGCCAGGGATCAGTGAAAAACTGTTTTTT,CASSESPGISEKLFF
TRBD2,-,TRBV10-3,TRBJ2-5,TGTGCCACCTCCGGACTAGCGGGGAAAGAGACCCAGTACTTC,CATSGLAGKETQYF
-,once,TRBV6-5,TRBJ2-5,TGTGCCAGCAGTGAGACCGGGAGAGCGTACTTC,CASSETGRAYF
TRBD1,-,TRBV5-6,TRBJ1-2,TGTGCCAGCAGCTTGGGTTTGACAGGGAGTAGGAACTATGGCTACACCTTC,CASSLGLTGSRNYGYTF
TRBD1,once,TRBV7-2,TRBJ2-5,TGTGCCAGCAGCTTAATTGGGACAGGGAAAGAGACCCAGTACTTC,CASSLIGTGKETQYF
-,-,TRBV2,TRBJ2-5,TGTGCCAGCAGTGTGCAGGATCGAGAGACCCAGTACTTC,CASSVQDRETQYF
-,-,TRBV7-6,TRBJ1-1,TGTGCCAGCAGCTTAGCGGGAGGGCAGACTGAAGCTTTCTTT,CASSLAGGQTEAFF
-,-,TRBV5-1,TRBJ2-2,TGCGCCAGCAGCTTGAGGCAGAGGGCCGGGGAGCTGTTTTTT,CASSLRQRAGELFF
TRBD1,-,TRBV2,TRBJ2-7,TGTGCCAGCAAACAGGGGGTTTCCTACGAGCAGTACTTC,CASKQGVSYEQYF
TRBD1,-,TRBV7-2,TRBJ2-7,TGTGCCAGCAGCTCGACCGGGACAGGGGGCTACTACGAGCAGTACTTC,CASSSTGTGGYYEQYF
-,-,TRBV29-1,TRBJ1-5,TGCAGCGTGGTTAGGAGTCCCTGCAGGGACAATCAGCCCCAGCATTTT,CSVVRSPCRDNQPQHF
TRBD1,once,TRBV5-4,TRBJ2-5,TGTGCCAGCAGCTGGGGGGGGACAGGGCAAGAGACCCAGTACTTC,CASSWGGTGQETQYF
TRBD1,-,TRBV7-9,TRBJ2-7,TGTGCCAGCAGCCAAGGATCGACAGGGATCGAGGACCCATACGAGCAGTACTTC,CASSQGSTGIEDPYEQYF
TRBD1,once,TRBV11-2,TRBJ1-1,TGTGCCAGCAGCTCCCTCTCCGGGACAGCTAACACTGAAGCTTTCTTT,CASSSLSGTANTEAFF
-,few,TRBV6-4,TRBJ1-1,TGTGCCAGCAGTGACTCTCGGGGGGCTGAAGCTTTCTTT,CASSDSRGAEAFF
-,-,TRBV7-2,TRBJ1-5,TGTGCCAGCAGCCCCCCCCGGCAGGGCCTTAGCAATCAGCCCCAGCATTTT,CASSPPRQGLSNQPQHF
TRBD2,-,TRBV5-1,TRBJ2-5,TGCGCCAGCCGGTTAGCGGGGGGCGCGGAGACCCAGTACTTC,CASRLAGGAETQYF
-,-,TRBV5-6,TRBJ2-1,TGTGCCAGCAGCAAAACCCTTCGAGGGAACTACAATGAGCAGTTCTTC,CASSKTLRGNYNEQFF
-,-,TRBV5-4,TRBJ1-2,TGTGCCAGCAGCTTGGGTGGTACACAGACTAACTATGGCTACACCTTC,CASSLGGTQTNYGYTF
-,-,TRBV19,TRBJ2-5,TGTGCCAGTAACCCGGGTGACCAAGAGACCCAGTACTTC,CASNPGDQETQYF
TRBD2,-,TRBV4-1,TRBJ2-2,TGCGCCAGCAGTCCGGGACTAGCGGGGAGAGGGGAGCTGTTTTTT,CASSPGLAGRGELFF
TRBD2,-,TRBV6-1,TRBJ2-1,TGTGCCACCACCTCGGGGGGGCCTGACAATGAGCAGTTCTTC,CATTSGGPDNEQFF
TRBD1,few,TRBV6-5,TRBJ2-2,TGTGCCAGCAGACGACAGGGGGCCGGGGAGCTGTTTTTT,CASRRQGAGELFF
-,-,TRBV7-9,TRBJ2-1,TGTGCCAGCAGCTTACTGGCAGGGGGAGGTCGGAATGAGCAGTTCTTC,CASSLLAGGGRNEQFF
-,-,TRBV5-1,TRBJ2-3,TGCGCCAGCAGCTTACAAGGCACAGATACGCAGTATTTT,CASSLQGTDTQYF
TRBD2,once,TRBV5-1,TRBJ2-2,TGCGCCAGCAGCTTGTCAGCGGGGGTGAACACCGGGGAGCTGTTTTTT,CASSLSAGVNTGELFF
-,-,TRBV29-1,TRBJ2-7,TGCAGCGTTAGAGGCGGTCAGATTTCGTCCTACGAGCAGTACTTC,CSVRGGQISSYEQYF
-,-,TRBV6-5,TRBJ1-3,TGTGCCAGCAGCCCCGCCCCGAGCTCTGGAAACACCATATATTTT,CASSPAPSSGNTIYF
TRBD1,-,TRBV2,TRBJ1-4,TGTGCCAGCAGACCTCGGGACAGGGGGCGAGAAAAACTGTTTTTT,CASRPRDRGREKLFF
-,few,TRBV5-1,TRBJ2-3,TGCGCCAGCAGCTTTGAAGACAGGCGCACAGATACGCAGTATTTT,CASSFEDRRTDTQYF
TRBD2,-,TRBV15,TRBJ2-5,TGTGCCACCAGCAGAGATCTGGCTAGCGGGGGGGCTGAGACCCAGTACTTC,CATSRDLASGGAETQYF
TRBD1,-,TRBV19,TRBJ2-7,TGTGCCAGTAGTATCTGGGGACAGGTCTACGAGCAGTACTTC,CASSIWGQVYEQYF
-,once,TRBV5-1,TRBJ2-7,TGCGCCAGCAGCTTCGGGAGCTCCTACGAGCAGTACTTC,CASSFGSSYEQYF
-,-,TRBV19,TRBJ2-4,TGTGCCAGTAGTCCTCAGGGCCTCCTAGCCAAAAACATTCAGTACTTC,CASSPQGLLAKNIQYF
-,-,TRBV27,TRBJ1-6,TGTGCCAGCAGTCCCTCGGGCGTCTGGGGCAATTCACCCCTCCACTTT,CASSPSGVWGNSPLHF